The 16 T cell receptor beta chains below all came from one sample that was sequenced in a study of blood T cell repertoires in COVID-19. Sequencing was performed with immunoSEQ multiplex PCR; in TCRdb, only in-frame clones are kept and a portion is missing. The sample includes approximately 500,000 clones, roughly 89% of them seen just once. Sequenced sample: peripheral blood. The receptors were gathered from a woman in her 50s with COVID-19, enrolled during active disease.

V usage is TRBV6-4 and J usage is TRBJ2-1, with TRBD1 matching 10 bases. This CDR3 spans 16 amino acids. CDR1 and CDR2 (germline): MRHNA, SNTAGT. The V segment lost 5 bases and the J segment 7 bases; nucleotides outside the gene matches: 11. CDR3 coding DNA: TGTGCCAGCAGTAAACGGACAGGGGGACGTTCTAATGAGCAGTTCTTC. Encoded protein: CASSKRTGGRSNEQFF.

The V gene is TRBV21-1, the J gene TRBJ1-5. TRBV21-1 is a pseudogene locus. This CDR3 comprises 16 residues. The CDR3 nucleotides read TGTGCCAGCATCGAACCCAGGGGAGGGAGCAATCAGCCCCAGCATTTT. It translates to CASIEPRGGSNQPQHF.

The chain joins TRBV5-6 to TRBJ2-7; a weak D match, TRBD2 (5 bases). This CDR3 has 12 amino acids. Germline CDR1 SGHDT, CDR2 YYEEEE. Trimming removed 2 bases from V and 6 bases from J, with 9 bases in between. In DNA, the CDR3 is TGTGCCAGCAGCTTTGGTCGGGGCGAGCAGTACTTC. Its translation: CASSFGRGEQYF.

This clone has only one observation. The CDR3 here is CASRIGERGISTDTQYF. The CDR3, as DNA: TGTGCCAGTCGAATCGGGGAGCGGGGGATCAGCACAGATACGCAGTATTTT. This sequence joins TRBV28 and TRBJ2-3, with 8 nucleotides matching TRBD2. CDR1 MDHEN and CDR2 SYDVKM come from the germline V gene. This CDR3 is built from 17 residues. Trimming at V came to 9 bases and at J to 0 bases, leaving 14 bases not matched to a gene.

The CDR3 loop is CASRARDRGTGELFF. The CDR3 bases are TGTGCCAGCAGGGCCCGGGACAGGGGCACCGGGGAGCTGTTTTTT. J is TRBJ2-2 and V is TRBV5-8; TRBD1 matches at 10 bases. Germline assignment: CDR1 SGHTS and CDR2 YDEGEE. CDR3 size: 15 residues. V was pared by 5 bases and J by 4 bases, with 5 bases of the junction left unmatched.

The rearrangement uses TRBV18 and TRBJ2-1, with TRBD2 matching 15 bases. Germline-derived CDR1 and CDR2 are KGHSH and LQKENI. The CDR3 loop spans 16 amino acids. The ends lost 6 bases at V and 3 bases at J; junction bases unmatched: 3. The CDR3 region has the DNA TGTGCCAGCTCGCGGACTAGCGGGGGGGGCTACAATGAGCAGTTCTTC. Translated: CASSRTSGGGYNEQFF.

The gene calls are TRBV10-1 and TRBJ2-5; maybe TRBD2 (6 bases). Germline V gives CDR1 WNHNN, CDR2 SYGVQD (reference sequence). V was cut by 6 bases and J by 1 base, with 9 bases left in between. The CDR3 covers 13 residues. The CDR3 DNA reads TGCGCCAGCAGCCGGGACTTCCAAGAGACCCAGTACTTC. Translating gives CASSRDFQETQYF.

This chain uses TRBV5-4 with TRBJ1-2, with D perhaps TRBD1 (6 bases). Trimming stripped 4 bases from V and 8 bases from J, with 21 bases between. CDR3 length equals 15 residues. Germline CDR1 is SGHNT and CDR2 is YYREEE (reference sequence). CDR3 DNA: TGTGCCAGCAGCACCCTAAACAGGGTATCGGAAGGCTACACCTTC. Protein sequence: CASSTLNRVSEGYTF. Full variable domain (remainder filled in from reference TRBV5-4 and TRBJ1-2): ETGVTQSPTHLIKTRGQQVTLRCSSQSGHNTVSWYQQALGQGPQFIFQYYREEENGRGNFPPRFSGLQFPNYSSELNVNALELDDSALYLCASSTLNRVSEGYTFGSGTRLTVV.

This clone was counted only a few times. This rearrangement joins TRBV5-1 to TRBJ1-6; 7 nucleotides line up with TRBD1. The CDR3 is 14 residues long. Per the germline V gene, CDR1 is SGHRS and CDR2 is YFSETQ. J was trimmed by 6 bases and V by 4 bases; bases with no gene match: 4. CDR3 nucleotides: TGCGCCAGCAGCGGGGGACAGCTTAATTCACCCCTCCACTTT. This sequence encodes CASSGGQLNSPLHF.

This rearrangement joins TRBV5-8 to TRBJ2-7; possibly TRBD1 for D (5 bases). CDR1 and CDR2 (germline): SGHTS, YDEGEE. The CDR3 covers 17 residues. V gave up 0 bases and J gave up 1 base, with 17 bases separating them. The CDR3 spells CASSLGARTGFSYEQYF. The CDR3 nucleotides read TGTGCCAGCAGCTTGGGGGCCCGCACAGGCTTTTCCTACGAGCAGTACTTC.

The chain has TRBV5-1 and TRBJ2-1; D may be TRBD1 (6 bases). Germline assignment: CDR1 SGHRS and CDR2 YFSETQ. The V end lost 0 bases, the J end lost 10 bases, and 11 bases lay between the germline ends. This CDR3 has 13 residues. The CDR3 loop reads CASSLDRDYEQFF. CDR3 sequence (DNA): TGCGCCAGCAGCTTGGACAGGGATTACGAGCAGTTCTTC.

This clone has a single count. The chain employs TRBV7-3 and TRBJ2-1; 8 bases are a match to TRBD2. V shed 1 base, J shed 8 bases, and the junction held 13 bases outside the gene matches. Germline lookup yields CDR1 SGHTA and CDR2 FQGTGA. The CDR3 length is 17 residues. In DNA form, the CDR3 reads TGTGCCAGCAGCTTAAACCCGCGCGGGGGGCCGGGTCATGAGCAGTTCTTC. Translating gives CASSLNPRGGPGHEQFF.

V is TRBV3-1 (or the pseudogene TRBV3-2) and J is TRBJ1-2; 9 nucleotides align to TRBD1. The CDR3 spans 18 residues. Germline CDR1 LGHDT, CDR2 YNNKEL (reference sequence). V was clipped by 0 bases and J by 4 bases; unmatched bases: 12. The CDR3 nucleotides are TGTGCCAGCAGCCAAGATCGGGGGGACAGGGTTCTAATCTATGGCTACACCTTC. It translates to CASSQDRGDRVLIYGYTF.

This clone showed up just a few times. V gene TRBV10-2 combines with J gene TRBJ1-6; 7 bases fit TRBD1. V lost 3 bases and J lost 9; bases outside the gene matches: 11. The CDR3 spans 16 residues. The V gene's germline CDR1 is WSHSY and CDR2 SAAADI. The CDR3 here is CASSEGDRETGSPLHF. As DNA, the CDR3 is TGCGCCAGCAGTGAAGGGGACAGAGAGACGGGTTCACCCCTCCACTTT.

As DNA, the CDR3 is TGTGCCAGCAGCCAAGATGGAGGCCAAGAAGCTTTCTTT. Translation gives CASSQDGGQEAFF. This sequence joins TRBV3-1 (or the pseudogene TRBV3-2) and TRBJ1-1; D gene ambiguous. Trimming removed 0 bases from V and 8 bases from J, with 10 bases in between. The germline V gene encodes CDR1 LGHDT and CDR2 YNNKEL (reference sequence). The CDR3 is 13 amino acids.

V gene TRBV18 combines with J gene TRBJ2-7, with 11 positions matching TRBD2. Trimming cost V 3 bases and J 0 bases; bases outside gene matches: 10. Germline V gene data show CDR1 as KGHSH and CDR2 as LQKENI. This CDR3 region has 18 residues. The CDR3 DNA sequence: TGTGCCAGCTCACCCACCGGGCTAGCGGGGGGCCTCTCCTACGAGCAGTACTTC. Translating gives CASSPTGLAGGLSYEQYF.